The 13 T cell receptor beta chains reported below all come from one sample, sequenced in a study of response to subunit inactivated influenza vaccine. TCRdb used MiXCR to reprocess the RT-PCR reads, holding one entry per CDR3 protein. There are some 640,000 distinct CDR3 sequences in the sample; about 14% occur only once, and 6.5% to 8.5% lies in the top ten. Sequences were derived from PBMCs from blood, sampled 14 to 15 days before vaccination. These receptors came from a man aged 45-65 years who received an inactivated influenza vaccine.

The gene calls are TRBV6-6 and TRBJ2-7; 7 bases map to TRBD1. V dropped 11 bases and J dropped 2; count of bases not matched to a gene: 9. The CDR3 totals 13 residues. The germline V gene has CDR1 MNHNY and CDR2 SVGAGI (reference sequence). CDR3 protein: CAARTGEAYEQYF. CDR3 nucleotide sequence: TGTGCCGCTAGGACAGGCGAGGCCTACGAGCAGTACTTC.

In its sample, this clonotype was seen a few times. The V and J genes are TRBV7-9 and TRBJ1-6; D gene ambiguous. Germline V gene lookup returns CDR1 SEHNR and CDR2 FQNEAQ (reference sequence). V was trimmed by 6 bases and J by 10 bases, leaving 10 bases between them. The CDR3 extends over 12 amino acids. As DNA, the CDR3 is TGTGCCAGCAGGCCCGAATACTCACCCCTCCACTTT. It translates to CASRPEYSPLHF.

The chain has TRBV15 and TRBJ2-3; D unresolved. The length of the CDR3 is 15 residues. V was cut by 4 bases and J by 0 bases, with 11 bases left in between. The germline V gene encodes CDR1 LNHNV and CDR2 YYDKDF (reference sequence). CDR3 in amino acids: CATSIGRASTDTQYF. The CDR3 DNA reads TGTGCCACCAGCATTGGCCGGGCGAGCACAGATACGCAGTATTTT.

This clonotype was found many times. The rearrangement uses TRBV20-1 and TRBJ2-7; D is ambiguous. Germline lookup yields CDR1 DFQATT and CDR2 SNEGSKA (reference sequence). This CDR3 region has 13 residues. Trimming removed 5 bases at V and 3 bases at J, with 14 bases between. The chain's CDR3 is CSAFHGPLYEQYF. CDR3 DNA sequence: TGCAGTGCTTTTCACGGACCTCTCTACGAGCAGTACTTC.

A few counts support this clonotype. J is TRBJ1-1 and V is TRBV6-2 or TRBV6-3, with 8 bases that match TRBD1. The germline V gene has CDR1 MNHEY and CDR2 SVGEGT. This CDR3 is built from 16 residues. After removal of 2 bases from V and 5 bases from J, the junction contained 10 bases not matched to a gene. CDR3 amino acids: CASSYTQGALFTEAFF. CDR3 coding DNA: TGTGCCAGCAGTTACACTCAGGGGGCTTTGTTTACTGAAGCTTTCTTT.

This clonotype was seen a handful of times. The chain carries TRBV12-3 or TRBV12-4 and TRBJ2-5; 9 bases agree with TRBD1. The CDR3 runs to 16 residues. The V and J ends lost 4 bases and 6 bases, in that order; junction bases with no gene match: 12. The CDR3: CASSSEGQGRLQTQYF. In DNA form, the CDR3 reads TGTGCCAGCAGTTCGGAGGGACAGGGAAGGCTGCAGACCCAGTACTTC.

This clonotype was counted a few times. CDR3 protein: CSVRTSLNLDTQYF. CDR3 nucleotides: TGCAGCGTGAGGACTAGCCTTAACCTAGATACGCAGTATTTT. The chain combines TRBV29-1 with TRBJ2-3; the match to TRBD2 covers 8 bases. The germline CDR1 and CDR2 sequences are SQVTM and ANQGSEA. V gave up 6 bases and J gave up 5 bases; unmatched junction bases: 10. This CDR3 is 14 amino acids long.

This clonotype was found a few times. The chain couples TRBV29-1 to TRBJ2-3, with D possibly being TRBD1 (6 bases). CDR3 length: 12 amino acids. The V end lost 4 bases, the J end lost 8 bases, and 13 bases lay between the germline ends. Germline loops: CDR1 SQVTM, CDR2 ANQGSEA. The CDR3 sequence: CSVGAGVGTQYF. As DNA, the CDR3 is TGCAGCGTTGGGGCAGGGGTCGGTACGCAGTATTTT.

This sequence joins TRBV10-3 and TRBJ2-1; D unclear. CDR1 ENHRY and CDR2 SYGVKD come from the germline V gene. V was shortened by 6 bases and J by 0 bases, with 12 bases between the two germline ends. The CDR3 is 15 amino acids. CDR3 nucleotides: TGTGCCATCAGCGGAACTGAGAGCTCCTACAATGAGCAGTTCTTC. Translation: CAISGTESSYNEQFF.

This clonotype was found a few times. The J gene is TRBJ2-6, the V gene TRBV4-1, with D unresolved. The V end lost 2 bases, the J end lost 0 bases, and 8 bases lay between the germline ends. Germline lookup yields CDR1 MGHRA and CDR2 YSYEKL. The CDR3 extends over 16 amino acids. CDR3 amino acids: CASSQLGPSGANVLTF. Here the CDR3 DNA reads TGCGCCAGCAGCCAATTGGGTCCCTCTGGGGCCAACGTCCTGACTTTC.

This clonotype was detected only a few times. The chain combines TRBV5-6 with TRBJ1-2; D may be TRBD1 (6 bases). The CDR3 has 15 residues. V lost 1 base and J 3 bases, leaving 13 bases between the germline ends. The germline gives CDR1 SGHDT, CDR2 YYEEEE. Here the CDR3 DNA reads TGTGCCAGCAGCTTGCTCGGGGGCGATGACTATGGCTACACCTTC. This translates into CASSLLGGDDYGYTF.

This clonotype has more than one count but fewer than ten. The rearrangement links TRBV5-1 to TRBJ2-5, with D possibly being TRBD1 (5 bases). The CDR3 extends over 14 amino acids. Trimming shortened V by 5 bases and J by 1 base, and 12 bases separated the two germline ends. Germline CDR1 and CDR2: SGHRS and YFSETQ. This CDR3 is CASSLQGRQETQYF. CDR3 in DNA: TGCGCCAGCAGTCTGCAGGGTCGCCAAGAGACCCAGTACTTC.

This clonotype showed up just a few times. The V and J genes are TRBV4-3 and TRBJ1-2; 8 bases align to TRBD1. Germline V gene lookup returns CDR1 LGHNA and CDR2 YSLEER. This CDR3 is 15 amino acids long. With 4 bases clipped from V and 7 bases from J, the junction kept 11 bases outside the gene matches. Written as DNA, the CDR3 is TGCGCCAGCAGCCTCACCGGGACAGGAAGGATTGGCTACACCTTC. Its translation is CASSLTGTGRIGYTF.